This T cell receptor (beta chain) derives from a study of blood T cell repertoires in COVID-19. Profiled with immunoSEQ multiplex PCR; TCRdb holds only in-frame clones, not every one. Altogether around 300,000 clones are present, about 88% being singletons, with the ten largest covering 3%. The CDR3 has 12 residues. V was cut by 3 bases and J by 6 bases, with 5 bases left in between. This TCR derives from a woman between 50 and 59 years old who had recovered from COVID-19. Sequencing was done on a sample of PBMCs or T cells enriched from blood (not recorded which). The chain couples TRBV12-3 or TRBV12-4 to TRBJ2-2; D call uncertain. CDR3 sequence: CASSFSAGELFF. The CDR3, as DNA: TGTGCCAGCAGTTTCTCGGCCGGGGAGCTGTTTTTT.